This is a list of T cell receptor beta chains from one sample in a study of T-cell reconstitution after alpha-beta-depleted transplantation in children. TCRdb re-called the PCR reads through MiXCR, storing one row per CDR3 protein. The table has about 420,000 distinct CDR3 sequences, around 15% seen once. The material sequenced was PBMCs, mostly from graft donor cells, taken 360 days after TCRalphabeta/CD19-depleted stem cell transplant. Receptor source: a boy under two years old who had a stem cell transplant for Wiskott-Aldrich syndrome, so the T cells may come from the graft donor. Each CDR3 is given with its conserved first and last residue. Each record gives: V gene, D gene, J gene, clone size, CDR3 protein, CDR3 DNA. The D gene is left open where the match is weak. Clone size is given for some rows only: seen once, a few or many times, or a class if the clone is expanded.

>TRBV12-3/TRBV12-4|TRBD2|TRBJ2-5|few
CASTQAGGPGTQYF
TGTGCCAGCACTCAAGCGGGAGGGCCTGGGACCCAGTACTTC
>TRBV3-1|TRBD2|TRBJ2-1|few
CASSQGGLAGHNEQFF
TGTGCCAGCAGCCAAGGGGGACTAGCGGGACACAATGAGCAGTTCTTC
>TRBV10-3|NA|TRBJ2-7|few
CAISESATGQQYF
TGTGCCATCAGTGAGTCCGCGACCGGACAGCAGTACTTC
>TRBV6-5|NA|TRBJ2-1|few
CASRRNNEQFF
TGTGCCAGCAGAAGGAACAATGAGCAGTTCTTC
>TRBV20-1|TRBD2|TRBJ2-7|many
CSAKPWSGGESYEQYF
TGCAGTGCTAAGCCCTGGAGCGGGGGGGAGTCCTACGAGCAGTACTTC
>TRBV12-3/TRBV12-4|NA|TRBJ2-3|many
CASSFWAGTQYF
TGTGCCAGCAGTTTCTGGGCGGGTACGCAGTATTTT
>TRBV25-1|NA|TRBJ2-7|NA
CASSETGLTYEQYF
TGTGCCAGCAGTGAAACGGGTCTTACCTACGAGCAGTACTTC
>TRBV6-1|NA|TRBJ1-4|few
CASTPGSWGEKLFF
TGTGCCAGCACCCCTGGGTCCTGGGGTGAAAAACTGTTTTTT
>TRBV10-3|TRBD1|TRBJ2-7|few
CAISGQGSREQYF
TGTGCCATCAGTGGACAGGGAAGCAGGGAGCAGTACTTC
>TRBV6-1|NA|TRBJ2-3|few
CASSLNAGITQYF
TGTGCCAGCAGCCTAAACGCCGGGATTACGCAGTATTTT